This is a list of T cell receptor beta chains from one sample in a study of blood T cell repertoires in COVID-19. Data came from immunoSEQ multiplex PCR; TCRdb stores just in-frame clones and leaves some out. The sample includes about 120,000 clones, around 82% of them seen just once. Sequencing was carried out using peripheral blood. The receptors originated from a human donor in a cohort sampled during active COVID-19. CDR3s include the opening cysteine and the closing phenylalanine or tryptophan. D genes are given only for firm matches. Rows may omit the clone size; those that give it use once, few, many or a size class.

>TRBJ1-1|TRBV15|NA|NA
CATSRDQGFAFF
TGTGCCACCAGCAGAGATCAGGGGTTCGCTTTCTTT
>TRBJ2-7|TRBV3-1/TRBV3-2|NA|NA
CASSQAGNRQYF
TGTGCCAGCAGCCAAGCAGGGAACCGGCAGTACTTC
>TRBJ1-2|TRBV3-1/TRBV3-2|NA|NA
CASSPRAQAYGYTF
TGTGCCAGCAGCCCCAGGGCCCAGGCCTATGGCTACACCTTC
>TRBJ2-3|TRBV5-1|NA|TRBD2
CASSPGLAGNTDTQYF
TGCGCCAGCAGCCCCGGACTAGCGGGAAACACAGATACGCAGTATTTT
>TRBJ2-2|TRBV5-6|NA|NA
CASSFADRGGTGELFF
TGTGCCAGCAGCTTCGCTGACAGGGGAGGGACCGGGGAGCTGTTTTTT
>TRBJ2-5|TRBV18|NA|TRBD2
CASSPPGLAGGEKETQYF
TGTGCCAGCTCACCCCCGGGACTAGCGGGGGGGGAAAAAGAGACCCAGTACTTC
>TRBJ2-1|TRBV28|NA|NA
CASTAWYNEQFF
TGTGCCAGCACCGCGTGGTACAATGAGCAGTTCTTC
>TRBJ2-2|TRBV19|NA|NA
CASSMVGGAGELFF
TGTGCCAGTAGTATGGTGGGCGGGGCCGGGGAGCTGTTTTTT
>TRBJ2-7|TRBV6-5|NA|NA
CASSYAAGSYEQYF
TGTGCCAGCAGTTACGCCGCCGGTTCCTACGAGCAGTACTTC
>TRBJ1-2|TRBV6-2/TRBV6-3|NA|NA
CASSTVATGNYGYTF
TGTGCCAGCAGCACCGTCGCAACAGGCAACTATGGCTACACCTTC
>TRBJ1-5|TRBV2|few|NA
CASSPGEFNQPQHF
TGTGCCAGCAGCCCGGGGGAATTTAATCAGCCCCAGCATTTT
>TRBJ1-5|TRBV2|NA|NA
CASSETGFNQPQHF
TGTGCCAGCAGTGAAACGGGATTTAATCAGCCCCAGCATTTT
>TRBJ2-2|TRBV25-1|NA|NA
CASSEIGRGLDTGELFF
TGTGCCAGCAGTGAAATCGGCAGGGGTTTAGACACCGGGGAGCTGTTTTTT
>TRBJ1-5|TRBV27|NA|NA
CAWRGAQRNQPQHF
TGTGCCTGGCGGGGGGCGCAACGCAATCAGCCCCAGCATTTT
>TRBJ1-2|TRBV5-1|once|NA
CASSLSVNYGYTF
TGCGCCAGCAGCTTGTCGGTAAACTATGGCTACACCTTC
>TRBJ2-7|TRBV6-6|NA|NA
CAISNGRTGSYEQYF
TGTGCCATCTCAAACGGGAGGACAGGGTCCTACGAGCAGTACTTC
>TRBJ1-6|TRBV2|few|NA
CASVFGRDSPLHF
TGTGCCAGCGTGTTCGGGAGGGATTCACCCCTCCACTTT
>TRBJ2-3|TRBV6-5|NA|TRBD1
CASSYLGQGSDTQYF
TGTGCCAGCAGTTACTTAGGACAGGGATCAGATACGCAGTATTTT
>TRBJ1-1|TRBV5-1|once|TRBD1
CASSLLPGGAEAEAFF
TGCGCCAGCAGCTTGTTGCCAGGGGGCGCCGAGGCTGAAGCTTTCTTT
>TRBJ2-5|TRBV4-3|NA|TRBD2
CASSRISGGPQETQYF
TGCGCCAGCAGCCGGATTAGCGGGGGGCCCCAAGAGACCCAGTACTTC
>TRBJ2-2|TRBV7-2|NA|TRBD1
CASSLKGARTGELFF
TGTGCCAGCAGCTTAAAGGGGGCGCGGACCGGGGAGCTGTTTTTT
>TRBJ1-5|TRBV19|once|NA
CASSMAAVLSNQPQHF
TGTGCCAGTAGTATGGCGGCAGTCCTTAGCAATCAGCCCCAGCATTTT
>TRBJ2-3|TRBV6-4|NA|TRBD2
CASSSRSGGGTDTQYF
TGTGCCAGCAGCTCTAGAAGCGGGGGGGGCACAGATACGCAGTATTTT
>TRBJ1-2|TRBV5-6|NA|NA
CASSLGAQGLYGYTF
TGTGCCAGCAGCTTGGGGGCCCAGGGGCTCTATGGCTACACCTTC
>TRBJ2-1|TRBV6-5|NA|NA
CASSPPGLGNEQFF
TGTGCCAGCAGTCCCCCGGGACTCGGGAATGAGCAGTTCTTC
>TRBJ2-7|TRBV24-1|NA|NA
CATSDLIQDYSYEQYF
TGTGCCACCAGTGATTTAATACAGGACTACTCCTACGAGCAGTACTTC
>TRBJ2-5|TRBV2|NA|NA
CASSDGAGARRAQYF
TGTGCCAGCAGTGACGGGGCGGGGGCCCGTAGGGCCCAGTACTTC
>TRBJ2-1|TRBV3-1/TRBV3-2|NA|TRBD2
CASSQGVGTSPYNEQFF
TGTGCCAGCAGCCAAGGGGTTGGGACTAGCCCCTACAATGAGCAGTTCTTC
>TRBJ1-5|TRBV12-3/TRBV12-4|NA|NA
CASSQGHQPQHF
TGTGCCAGCAGTCAGGGGCATCAGCCCCAGCATTTT
>TRBJ2-1|TRBV4-1|NA|NA
CASSQLRGEEQFF
TGCGCCAGCAGCCAACTCCGGGGAGAGGAGCAGTTCTTC
>TRBJ1-1|TRBV10-3|once|TRBD1
CAISERTGQETSEAFF
TGTGCCATCAGTGAGAGGACCGGACAGGAAACCTCTGAAGCTTTCTTT
>TRBJ2-5|TRBV5-4|NA|NA
CASSDGTKETQYF
TGTGCCAGCAGCGACGGGACAAAAGAGACCCAGTACTTC
>TRBJ2-1|TRBV6-5|few|NA
CASVFTADSYNEQFF
TGTGCCAGCGTTTTCACAGCAGACTCCTACAATGAGCAGTTCTTC
>TRBJ1-5|TRBV2|NA|TRBD1
CASSGQGEGQPQHF
TGTGCCAGCAGTGGACAGGGAGAAGGACAGCCCCAGCATTTT
>TRBJ2-2|TRBV3-1/TRBV3-2|NA|TRBD2
CATVGAGGNTGELFF
TGTGCCACCGTCGGGGCGGGGGGTAACACCGGGGAGCTGTTTTTT
>TRBJ2-6|TRBV28|NA|NA
CASSLRGTGANVLTF
TGTGCCAGCAGTTTAAGGGGAACTGGGGCCAACGTCCTGACTTTC
>TRBJ2-4|TRBV12-3/TRBV12-4|NA|NA
CASSGHRRGIQYF
TGTGCCAGCAGTGGACACCGAAGGGGGATTCAGTACTTC
>TRBJ2-7|TRBV6-6|NA|NA
CASSLRDMGSEQYF
TGTGCCAGCAGTCTCCGGGACATGGGTAGCGAGCAGTACTTC
>TRBJ1-3|TRBV5-5|NA|TRBD1
CASSPGTGEIFGNTIYF
TGTGCCAGCAGCCCAGGGACAGGGGAGATTTTCGGAAACACCATATATTTT
>TRBJ1-2|TRBV5-5|NA|TRBD1
CASSLLDRGNYGYTF
TGTGCCAGCAGCTTGTTAGACAGGGGAAACTATGGCTACACCTTC
>TRBJ2-6|TRBV28|NA|NA
CASSIPQGSGANVLTF
TGTGCCAGCAGTATCCCCCAGGGATCTGGGGCCAACGTCCTGACTTTC
>TRBJ2-7|TRBV6-5|NA|TRBD1
CASSYRQGYEQYF
TGTGCCAGCAGTTACAGACAGGGCTACGAGCAGTACTTC
>TRBJ2-2|TRBV29-1|NA|NA
CSVEDQETGYTGELFF
TGCAGCGTTGAAGATCAAGAGACAGGCTACACCGGGGAGCTGTTTTTT
>TRBJ2-3|TRBV19|NA|TRBD2
CASSRGLLAGSTDTQYF
TGTGCCAGTAGTAGGGGCCTCTTAGCGGGGAGCACAGATACGCAGTATTTT
>TRBJ2-3|TRBV7-9|once|NA
CAAGNTDTQYF
TGTGCCGCGGGCAATACAGATACGCAGTATTTT
>TRBJ1-2|TRBV19|few|TRBD1
CASTDRGGFYGYTF
TGTGCCAGTACCGACAGGGGAGGGTTCTATGGCTACACCTTC
>TRBJ2-7|TRBV15|NA|TRBD1
CATSPLDRLYEQYF
TGTGCCACCAGCCCCCTGGACAGGCTTTACGAGCAGTACTTC
>TRBJ2-7|TRBV2|NA|NA
CASMRDPLYEQYF
TGTGCCAGCATGCGGGATCCGCTCTACGAGCAGTACTTC
>TRBJ1-4|TRBV10-3|NA|TRBD1
CAISTGGGNEKLFF
TGTGCCATCAGTACAGGGGGCGGTAATGAAAAACTGTTTTTT
>TRBJ1-5|TRBV12-5|few|TRBD1
CASGSTGAWAQPQHF
TGTGCTAGTGGTTCAACAGGGGCTTGGGCTCAGCCCCAGCATTTT
>TRBJ1-3|TRBV6-5|NA|NA
CASGASGNTIYF
TGTGCCAGCGGGGCCTCTGGAAACACCATATATTTT
>TRBJ2-5|TRBV6-5|NA|TRBD1
CASSFTGTGGETQYF
TGTGCCAGCAGTTTCACCGGGACAGGGGGTGAGACCCAGTACTTC
>TRBJ1-2|TRBV18|NA|TRBD1
CASSPERWGQGYLF
TGTGCCAGCTCACCAGAACGGTGGGGACAGGGCTACCTCTTC
>TRBJ2-3|TRBV4-1|once|TRBD2
CASSNSGGRGITDTQYF
TGCGCCAGCAGCAATAGCGGGGGAAGAGGGATCACAGATACGCAGTATTTT
>TRBJ1-2|TRBV18|NA|TRBD1
CASSPQDREGYTF
TGTGCCAGCTCACCCCAGGACAGGGAAGGCTACACCTTC
>TRBJ1-1|TRBV4-3|NA|TRBD1
CASSQDGTDLNTEAFF
TGCGCCAGCAGCCAAGATGGGACAGACCTGAACACTGAAGCTTTCTTT
>TRBJ2-3|TRBV19|NA|TRBD2
CASSIDLDGGGLGTQYF
TGTGCCAGTAGTATAGATTTGGACGGCGGGGGGCTTGGTACGCAGTATTTT
>TRBJ2-3|TRBV4-2|NA|TRBD2
CASSLRWGLAGSSSTDTQYF
TGTGCCAGCAGCCTCCGATGGGGACTAGCGGGGTCCTCTAGCACAGATACGCAGTATTTT
>TRBJ1-3|TRBV15|NA|NA
CATSRHTPVQWAGNTIYF
TGTGCCACCAGCAGACACACCCCGGTACAATGGGCGGGAAACACCATATATTTT